The source of this T cell receptor beta chain is a study of T cells in tuberculosis. Regarding the study as a whole: GMM-specific TCRs were nearer to active tuberculosis alpha repertoires, suggesting expansion.

Trimming at V came to 6 bases and at J to 6 bases, leaving 7 bases not matched to a gene. Germline CDR1 MNHEY, CDR2 SVGAGI. The CDR3 covers 13 residues. On this clone itself: No antigen is known for it.

Profiled with immunoSEQ multiplex PCR; TCRdb holds only in-frame clones, not every one. The sample yields 9,500 to 13,000 clones, around 94% seen once. Unsorted cryopreserved PBMC were sequenced, averaging around 94,000 T cells per clinical donor. The V and J genes are TRBV6-5 and TRBJ2-7, with TRBD1 matching over 8 bases. Sequenced sample: PBMCs. This clonotype was sampled from an adult with tuberculosis. DNA of the CDR3: TGTGCCAGCAGCCTCGGACAGGGTGGCGAGCAGTACTTC. Its protein product is CASSLGQGGEQYF.